Below are 32 T cell receptor beta chains sequenced from a single sample in a study of regulatory T cells in long-lasting Graves disease listed by TCRdb under 2021. The method behind the library was multiplex PCR. Sequencing was carried out with an Illumina HiSeq 4000. TCR beta libraries were built with iRepertoire HTBI primers and Arm-PCR amplification of CDR3 regions. TCRdb passed the public sequencing reads through fastp at Q25 and MiXCR, retaining productive beta sequences. Each record represents a unique CDR3 protein, reported with the most common genes and DNA among its rows. The sample includes hundreds of thousands of distinct CDR3 sequences, with about 16% observed a single time. Approximately 18% of the sample is taken by the ten largest. The time point label corresponds to: newly diagnosed GD, antithyroid drugs for less than 3 months. For both TCR sequencing and RNA sequencing, RNA was extracted from PBMCs in TRIzol.

These sequences were also reported in another study, on T cells in Graves' hyperthyroidism and ophthalmopathy.

Material: peripheral blood mononuclear cells (PBMCs), obtained at new diagnosis, from a patient treated with antithyroid drugs. These receptors were obtained from a woman in her twenties or thirties with Graves disease. Donor details come from another sample of the same person, matched by shared clones.

Ten or more counts support this clonotype. The genes are TRBV9 and TRBJ1-5, with D possibly being TRBD1 (5 bases). CDR3 size: 14 residues. With 0 bases removed from V and 5 bases from J, the gap between germline ends came to 9 bases. Germline V gene lookup returns CDR1 SGDLS and CDR2 YYNGEE. The CDR3 spells CASSVGGYDQPQHF. The DNA for the CDR3 is TGTGCCAGCAGCGTAGGGGGGTACGATCAGCCCCAGCATTTT.

This clonotype was seen a handful of times. This chain uses TRBV20-1 with TRBJ2-7; TRBD2 aligns across 9 bases. The CDR3 consists of 16 residues. Germline V gene data show CDR1 as DFQATT and CDR2 as SNEGSKA (reference sequence). V lost 2 bases and J lost 6; bases outside the gene matches: 14. The CDR3 is CSARRSSGSRTSEQYF. As DNA, the CDR3 is TGCAGTGCTAGACGCAGTAGCGGGAGCCGAACTAGCGAGCAGTACTTC.

This clonotype has at least ten counts. The chain uses TRBV12-3 or TRBV12-4 and TRBJ1-5, with D hard to call. The CDR3 contains 12 residues. V lost 2 bases, J lost 6 bases, and 5 bases lay in between. The CDR3 region has the DNA TGTGCCAGCAGTTTATCACCTCAGCCCCAGCATTTT. Its protein is CASSLSPQPQHF.

This chain links TRBV18 with TRBJ1-5; a weak D match, TRBD1 (5 bases). The CDR3 contains 13 residues. V lost 5 bases, J lost 5 bases, and 10 bases lay in between. Germline V gene sequence: CDR1 KGHSH, CDR2 LQKENI. In DNA, the CDR3 is TGTGCCAGCTCAGGGGGTGCAGATCAGCCCCAGCATTTT. Amino acid sequence: CASSGGADQPQHF.

This clonotype came up many times. The chain combines TRBV25-1 with TRBJ1-3; 11 nucleotides agree with TRBD1. The germline CDR1 and CDR2 sequences are MGHDK and SYGVNS. V shed 4 bases, J shed 7 bases, and the junction held 9 bases outside the gene matches. This CDR3 comprises 16 residues. CDR3 protein: CASSGMWTGGRNTIYF. CDR3 nucleotide sequence: TGTGCCAGCAGTGGCATGTGGACAGGGGGCAGGAACACCATATATTTT.

This clonotype has only a few counts. The V gene is TRBV20-1, the J gene TRBJ1-1, with a weak D call TRBD1 (6 bases). The V gene's germline CDR1 is DFQATT and CDR2 SNEGSKA (reference sequence). The CDR3 runs 12 residues. V lost 5 bases and J lost 4, with 11 bases in between. The CDR3 nucleotides read TGCAGTGCTTTACAGGGTATCACTGAAGCTTTCTTT. Translation gives CSALQGITEAFF.

This clonotype was seen a handful of times. The J gene is TRBJ1-5, the V gene TRBV19, with TRBD1 identical over 8 bases. The germline V gene has CDR1 LNHDA and CDR2 SQIVND (reference sequence). V dropped 8 bases and J dropped 10; count of bases not matched to a gene: 10. CDR3 length equals 13 residues. The DNA for the CDR3 is TGTGCCAGTCATGGAGGACAGGGTCAACCCCAGCATTTT. Its translation: CASHGGQGQPQHF.

The chain employs TRBV27 and TRBJ2-3; D perhaps matches TRBD2 (6 bases). The CDR3 is 17 residues long. Trimming removed 6 bases at V and 0 bases at J, with 19 bases between. Germline V lookup: CDR1 MNHEY, CDR2 SMNVEV (reference sequence). This CDR3 reads CASSLGMTSGSTDTQYF. DNA for the CDR3: TGTGCCAGCAGCCTCGGGATGACCAGCGGGAGCACAGATACGCAGTATTTT.

This clonotype was observed many times. The chain has TRBV5-1 and TRBJ1-2, with TRBD1 matching over 7 bases. Germline V CDR1 and CDR2: SGHRS, YFSETQ. The CDR3 has 13 residues. With V trimmed by 4 bases and J by 6 bases, 6 bases remained unmatched. In nucleotides, the CDR3 is TGCGCCAGCAGCCAGGGGACAGCCCATGGCTACACCTTC. This codes for CASSQGTAHGYTF.

This clonotype was recorded a few times. The chain links TRBV7-6 to TRBJ2-3, with 11 bases matching TRBD1. The assigned J gene may be wrong: the sequence end matches TRBJ2-5 better. Germline V gene sequence: CDR1 SGHVS, CDR2 FNYEAQ. This CDR3 is 16 amino acids long. In DNA form, the CDR3 reads TGTGCCAGCAGTCTTGGACCGGGACAGGGGGGAGAGACCCAGTACTTC. It is translated as CASSLGPGQGGETQYF.

By sample fraction, this clonotype is large. The chain has TRBV28 and TRBJ2-7; D gene ambiguous. The CDR3 runs 12 residues. Germline V gene data show CDR1 as MDHEN and CDR2 as SYDVKM. V was clipped by 5 bases and J by 7 bases, with 12 bases between them. CDR3 DNA sequence: TGTGCCAGCAGTAACCTCATATGGGAGCAGTACTTC. Its translation is CASSNLIWEQYF.

This clonotype showed up just a few times. This chain joins TRBV19 and TRBJ1-5, with 7 bases aligning to TRBD1. V shed 7 bases, J shed 1 base, and the junction held 4 bases outside the gene matches. Germline CDR1 reads LNHDA; CDR2 reads SQIVND (reference sequence). The CDR3 consists of 14 residues. The CDR3 DNA sequence: TGTGCCAGTAAAGAGGACAGGAGCAATCAGCCCCAGCATTTT. Translating gives CASKEDRSNQPQHF.

This clonotype has at least ten counts. The V call is TRBV7-2, the J call TRBJ2-5; maybe TRBD2 (5 bases). Germline V gene sequence: CDR1 SGHTA, CDR2 FQGNSA. V gave up 7 bases and J gave up 1 base, with 16 bases separating them. The CDR3 has 15 residues. CDR3 DNA: TGTGCCAGCATCCCAGGAGGTGGGATCCAAGAGACCCAGTACTTC. It is translated as CASIPGGGIQETQYF.

The rearrangement links TRBV6-1 to TRBJ1-2; D is possibly TRBD1 (5 bases). CDR1 is MNHNS and CDR2 is SASEGT in the germline V gene. The CDR3 loop spans 14 amino acids. Trimming shortened V by 10 bases and J by 2 bases, and 17 bases separated the two germline ends. CDR3 DNA sequence: TGTGCCACCTTACCCCTCGACAGAAACTATGGCTACACCTTC. It specifies CATLPLDRNYGYTF.

In this sample, this clonotype turned up a few times. This chain uses TRBV27 with TRBJ1-5, with a possible D match to TRBD1 (5 bases). The CDR3 runs to 12 residues. Germline values: CDR1 MNHEY, CDR2 SMNVEV (reference sequence). V was clipped by 8 bases and J by 9 bases, with 14 bases between them. The CDR3 nucleotides are TGTGCCAGCGGGGTAGGGGTTCTGCCCCAGCATTTT. Encoded protein: CASGVGVLPQHF.

CDR3 amino acids: CASSYLSGRVTDEQFF. The DNA of the CDR3 is TGTGCCAGCAGTTATCTTAGCGGGAGGGTTACGGATGAGCAGTTCTTC. The genes are TRBV6-9 and TRBJ2-1; 11 positions match TRBD2. J gave up 8 bases and V 2 bases, and 8 bases lay outside the gene matches. The germline V gene encodes CDR1 MNHGY and CDR2 SVAAGI. The CDR3 runs to 16 residues.

This clonotype was seen ten or more times. V is TRBV27 and J is TRBJ2-5; D is possibly TRBD1 (6 bases). Germline V gene sequence: CDR1 MNHEY, CDR2 SMNVEV (reference sequence). The CDR3 contains 13 residues. Trimming removed 8 bases at V and 2 bases at J, with 12 bases between. The CDR3 bases are TGTGCCAGCGGCGACAGGAATCAAGAGACCCAGTACTTC. Translating gives CASGDRNQETQYF.

This clonotype has a count of ten or more. The chain is built from TRBV2 and TRBJ2-1; 11 nucleotides line up with TRBD2. This CDR3 has 13 residues. CDR1 is SNHLY and CDR2 is FYNNEI in the germline V gene. The J segment lost 9 bases and the V segment lost 11 bases, leaving 9 bases of the junction unmatched. The CDR3, as DNA: TGTGCCGGGCGAGGACTAGCGGGTACTGAGCAGTTCTTC. The encoded protein is CAGRGLAGTEQFF.

V and J are TRBV14 and TRBJ1-2; no definite D call. CDR1 is SGHDN, CDR2 FVKESK, per germline. V was pared by 4 bases and J by 4 bases, with 10 bases between. This CDR3 has 13 amino acids. CDR3 sequence (DNA): TGTGCCAGCAGCCCGCAGATGGGCTATGGCTACACCTTC. Its protein product is CASSPQMGYGYTF.

This clonotype was counted a few times. The genes are TRBV19 and TRBJ1-5; D remains ambiguous. Germline-derived CDR1 and CDR2 are LNHDA and SQIVND (reference sequence). The CDR3 is made up of 13 amino acids. Between the trimmed V and J ends, which lost 4 bases and 2 bases, there was a span of 6 bases. The DNA of the CDR3 is TGTGCCAGTAGTACGTCAGGCAATCAGCCCCAGCATTTT. This sequence encodes CASSTSGNQPQHF.

Ten or more counts support this clonotype. CDR3 loop: CASSLSIGGQPFVGRYTF. CDR3 nucleotides: TGTGCCAGCAGTTTATCGATAGGGGGACAGCCTTTCGTTGGACGCTACACCTTC. The rearrangement uses TRBV27 and TRBJ1-2; 7 positions agree with TRBD1. CDR1 and CDR2 (germline): MNHEY, SMNVEV (reference sequence). The CDR3 covers 18 residues. The V and J ends lost 0 bases and 9 bases, in that order; junction bases with no gene match: 19.

This clonotype was seen many times. This chain connects TRBV2 to TRBJ2-1; D is possibly TRBD2 (6 bases). Trimming took off 3 bases at V and 0 bases at J, with 12 bases between the two ends. Germline V gene lookup returns CDR1 SNHLY and CDR2 FYNNEI. The CDR3 spans 16 residues. CDR3 bases: TGTGCCAGCAGTGAGGCCGGGAGCTTCTCCTACAATGAGCAGTTCTTC. Protein: CASSEAGSFSYNEQFF.

The chain recombines TRBV19 with TRBJ2-1; 7 positions match TRBD2. Germline V gene data show CDR1 as LNHDA and CDR2 as SQIVND (reference sequence). CDR3 length: 14 amino acids. V trimming: 3 bases; J trimming: 4 bases; junction bases outside the gene matches: 3. The CDR3 reads CASSIPSGYNEQFF. The CDR3 region has the DNA TGTGCCAGTAGTATCCCTAGCGGATACAATGAGCAGTTCTTC. The full variable domain, completed using reference TRBV19 and TRBJ2-1, is DGGITQSPKYLFRKEGQNVTLSCEQNLNHDAMYWYRQDPGQGLRLIYYSQIVNDFQKGDIAEGYSVSREKKESFPLTVTSAQKNPTAFYLCASSIPSGYNEQFFGPGTRLTVL.

This clonotype was counted ten times or more. The CDR3 protein is CASSQLAGAADTQYF. The CDR3 DNA follows: TGTGCCAGCAGCCAACTGGCGGGAGCGGCAGATACGCAGTATTTT. The gene calls are TRBV28 and TRBJ2-3; 7 bases are a match to TRBD2. CDR3 length equals 15 residues. V was pared by 6 bases and J by 4 bases, with 10 bases of the junction left unmatched. Germline V lookup: CDR1 MDHEN, CDR2 SYDVKM.

This clonotype appeared a few times. V and J are TRBV6-1 and TRBJ1-1, with TRBD1 identical over 9 bases. The CDR3 has 12 residues. The V segment lost 10 bases and the J segment 10 bases; nucleotides outside the gene matches: 10. Per germline, CDR1 MNHNS and CDR2 SASEGT. CDR3 in amino acids: CAITTGGKLAFF. CDR3 DNA sequence: TGTGCCATTACGACAGGGGGGAAGTTAGCTTTCTTT.

This clonotype was recorded many times. The gene calls are TRBV28 and TRBJ1-5; 8 nucleotides line up with TRBD1. After removal of 4 bases from V and 6 bases from J, the junction contained 8 bases not matched to a gene. This CDR3 is built from 15 residues. Germline CDR1 reads MDHEN; CDR2 reads SYDVKM. The CDR3 protein is CASSSTDRVGQPQHF. CDR3 in DNA: TGTGCCAGCAGTTCCACGGACAGGGTGGGTCAGCCCCAGCATTTT.

This clonotype was found many times. The V call is TRBV18, the J call TRBJ2-1; D is unclear. The germline V and J ends were trimmed by 2 bases and 7 bases, with 3 bases remaining between them. The CDR3 totals 11 residues. CDR1 is KGHSH and CDR2 is LQKENI in the germline V gene. CDR3 sequence: CASSPRNEQFF. The CDR3 nucleotides read TGTGCCAGCTCACCAAGGAATGAGCAGTTCTTC.

In this sample, this clonotype turned up a few times. The chain carries TRBV10-3 and TRBJ2-1, with TRBD2 matching 7 bases. CDR3 size: 14 residues. Germline V gene data show CDR1 as ENHRY and CDR2 as SYGVKD. J was trimmed by 0 bases and V by 6 bases; bases with no gene match: 2. The CDR3 region is CAISRDYSYNEQFF. For the CDR3, the DNA is TGTGCCATCAGCCGGGACTACTCCTACAATGAGCAGTTCTTC.

The J gene is TRBJ2-4, the V gene TRBV30; D gene unclear. The germline CDR1 and CDR2 sequences are GTSNPN and SVGIG (reference sequence). CDR3 length: 14 residues. V was cut by 0 bases and J by 6 bases, with 12 bases left in between. CDR3: CAWSVAGLPNIQYF. DNA of the CDR3: TGTGCCTGGAGTGTAGCTGGCCTACCAAACATTCAGTACTTC.

This clonotype has a count of ten or more. The V gene is TRBV6-5, the J gene TRBJ2-7; 12 nucleotides align to TRBD1. The V gene's germline CDR1 is MNHEY and CDR2 SVGAGI. J was trimmed by 5 bases and V by 0 bases; bases with no gene match: 2. The CDR3 is 15 amino acids. CDR3: CASSYSRDRGHEQYF. CDR3 coding DNA: TGTGCCAGCAGTTACTCGAGGGACAGGGGGCACGAGCAGTACTTC.

This clonotype has at least ten counts. The chain links TRBV20-1 to TRBJ2-7; 7 nucleotides agree with TRBD2. V trimming: 0 bases; J trimming: 2 bases; junction bases outside the gene matches: 7. The CDR3 is 15 residues long. Germline-derived CDR1 and CDR2 are DFQATT and SNEGSKA (reference sequence). The CDR3 spells CSARDIKRGAYEQYF. The CDR3 DNA sequence: TGCAGTGCTAGAGATATAAAACGGGGGGCCTACGAGCAGTACTTC.

This clonotype was counted ten times or more. The chain couples TRBV28 to TRBJ2-1, with TRBD2 matching over 8 bases. The V gene's germline CDR1 is MDHEN and CDR2 SYDVKM. V lost 6 bases, J lost 8 bases, and 12 bases stayed unmatched. The CDR3 spans 15 residues. The CDR3 is CASSHQGTSWDEQFF. CDR3 bases: TGTGCCAGCAGCCACCAGGGGACTAGTTGGGATGAGCAGTTCTTC.